This TCR beta chain was sequenced during a study of cytomegalovirus exposure and HLA in healthy donors (dated by TCRdb to about 2017). As for the study more broadly: In an earlier analysis of under 600 of the donors, about 270 Gb of sequence data and roughly 100 million unique TCR beta sequences from 180 million or so T cells were reported. Approximately 310 gigabases of sequencing data and approximately 85 million unique TCR sequences were included in an early release covering about 700 HLA-typed donors. Of the roughly 400 genotyped donors, approximately 83% fell in the genetic ancestry cluster associated with self-reported Caucasian donors. The study aimed to test whether signatures of past pathogen exposure could be identified by cataloging public T cell receptors. The T cell repertoires of 666 subjects were profiled by immunosequencing and related to cytomegalovirus serostatus. A separate validation cohort of approximately 130 different subjects was used in addition to the approximately 670-subject first cohort. To predict cytomegalovirus infection status, the study combined high-throughput TCR immunosequencing, statistical association of individual TCRs with disease status, and machine learning. A later analysis re-examined previously published TCR beta repertoires from about 700 donors and added high-resolution HLA genotyping to investigate patterns of TCR occurrence. The later analysis used no new phenotypic data to find candidate immune exposures, relying instead on TCR beta sequences and their occurrence across donors. An earlier analysis of more than 450 of the donors used high-throughput TCR beta sequencing to judge whether each TCR beta V gene segment behaved as functional or pseudogenic. Alongside the repertoire data, information on donor age, sex, ethnicity and CMV serostatus was compiled. In a later genetic analysis, genome-wide SNP genotypes for about 55% of the 666 donors were used, and that subset was treated as a discovery cohort. Every repertoire in the discovery cohort had been generated on one and the same sequencing platform. Class I and class II HLA loci were covered by the typing at four-digit resolution. Typing coverage differed by locus: A, B, C, DRB1 and DQB1 were typed in about 620-640 donors, DQA1 in about 500, DPA1 in some 570, and DPB1 in around 440. Roughly 5 DR-DQ haplotypes were handled as single units for association and clustering, since linkage in the cohort was strong. Among about 370 genotyped donors of the cohort, an average of around 220,000 unique TCR beta nucleotide sequences was sequenced per donor, of which about 19% were non-productive. The investigation overall reported the following: While some public TCRs were present in many individuals, most TCR sequences turned up only very rarely across donors. Because some donors lacked HLA typing at each locus, the association tests relied only on the typed subset. According to the authors, the approach could potentially be generalized to other disease states and immunological phenotypes. In a later genetic analysis, a missense DCLRE1C variant was associated with V-gene and J-gene trimming of TCR beta chains, and the association was replicated in an independent cohort. Compared with the roughly 710-donor mean, donors in an Asian-associated ancestry cluster had fewer N-insertions in productive TCRs, according to a later genetic analysis. Strong co-occurrence of HLA alleles, especially DR and DQ, made assigning TCR associations to individual alleles difficult. Approximately 16 rarely observed V segments, including chromosome 9 orphons, were excluded from the earlier analysis of some 590 of the donors because counts were too low. In a later analysis, several top co-occurrence clusters were reported to appear linked to parvovirus B19, influenza, CMV and Epstein-Barr virus. A later analysis associated some 17,000 TCR beta sequences with specific HLA alleles at a false discovery rate of 0.05. Sequencing depth was assumed to be roughly uniform across donors in the presence/absence analyses, though that assumption may not hold. Broadly in line with IMGT annotations, most TCR beta V segments showed up in productive rearrangements about 87% or about 30% of the time in an earlier analysis of a few hundred of the donors. In a later analysis, HLA-associated TCR beta chains showed more clonal expansion and lower generation probabilities than non-associated chains that were equally common. In the study, some 180 TCR beta chains were listed as associated with cytomegalovirus. In vitro tests confirmed that a few of the cytomegalovirus-associated TCR beta chains recognize cytomegalovirus antigens. In this cohort, only TCR beta chains were sequenced, and detectable features were limited by the absence of alpha or paired-chain data. A later analysis found that TCR association rates varied across HLA loci, with DRB1 alleles showing the most associated TCRs and HLA-C alleles the fewest. In both the original and validation cohorts, the classifier was reported to diagnose cytomegalovirus status with high specificity and sensitivity. Immune exposure information for the cohort was limited to CMV serostatus. Most CMV-associated TCR beta chains appeared to be HLA-restricted in a later analysis, and the HLA associations seemed to be driven largely by CMV exposure. A further reported finding was that TCR beta sequences accurately predicted the HLA-A and HLA-B alleles for most subjects in the first cohort. A cluster of highly shared sequence variants was judged likely to represent a technical artifact of the sequencing pipeline. Correlated functional status among segregating V segments might be attributable to linkage disequilibrium, but an unknown experimental factor could not be ruled out.

Libraries were prepared through the immunoSEQ multiplex PCR assay. The multiplex PCR relied on a mix of 60 forward primers for TCR Vbeta segments and 13 reverse primers for TCR Jbeta segments. The CDR3 region of rearranged TCR beta genes was amplified from genomic DNA with a multiplex PCR assay. On the Illumina HiSeq System, the amplified TCR beta libraries were sequenced as 87-base-pair reads. In the source study's methods: In a later analysis, around 80 million unique TCR beta chains were counted across the roughly 700 repertoires, and some 10 million of these chains were shared by at least two donors. A nearest-neighbor algorithm error-corrected the raw reads and collapsed the reads into unique sequences, merging closely related sequences to remove PCR and sequencing errors. To assign V, D and J gene segments, CDR3 sequences were aligned to IMGT reference sequences. For a sequence to be retained, at least a six-nucleotide match to both a V gene segment and a J gene segment was required. A rearrangement counted as productive if the CDR3 had no stop codons and remained in frame with V and J, and every other rearrangement counted as non-productive. CDR3 was defined by IMGT convention, running from the second conserved V-encoded cysteine to the conserved J-encoded phenylalanine. Sequences without an unambiguous match to a single V gene segment were excluded from the earlier analysis of 500 to 700 of the donors. In an earlier analysis of approximately 560 of the donors, a V segment was called functional when productive rearrangements were above 56.7%, and segregating when the standard deviation between donors exceeded 5%. A statistical classification framework was developed to diagnose cytomegalovirus status using the catalog of TCR beta chain sequences. A later analysis assigned V and J genes by comparing TCR nucleotide sequences with IMGT/GENE-DB human TR gene sequences. A later analysis assigned CDR3 sequences and most-parsimonious VDJ recombination scenarios with the TCRdist pipeline. In a later analysis, each TCR beta chain was defined by its CDR3 amino acid sequence together with its V-gene family, and reads lacking a unique V-gene family were excluded. As a way to deal with suspected cross-contamination and a sequencing artifact, a later analysis dropped 640 or so nucleotide sequences that were highly shared and had low generation probability. A later analysis calculated a clonal expansion index for each public chain from normalized within-repertoire ranks of inferred template counts. In a later analysis, generation probabilities were computed using a VDJ recombination model fitted to out-of-frame rearrangements, and the results were checked against IGoR. In a later analysis, TCR-TCR, TCR-HLA and TCR-CMV co-occurrence was scored with hypergeometric tests, and a repertoire-size bias correction was applied to TCR pairs. A later analysis estimated false discovery rates by permuting HLA or CMV assignments 20 times. A later analysis grouped co-occurring TCRs with DBSCAN, adding TCRdist sequence similarity when clustering within HLA-allele-positive subsets. Repertoires with fewer than 30,000 or more than 120,000 public chains, plus five repertoires with anomalous nucleotide sharing, were excluded from co-occurrence clustering. The table comes from immuneACCESS by way of TCRdb, which keeps in-frame sequences with V and J called. Part of the clones is missing from these tables; in studies checked, under half for an unresolved V gene and the rest for unknown reasons. V and J calls and clone size are those listed in that table; D and trimming were worked out from the DNA. This sample gives about 180,000 clones in total; 75% to 90% of them show up just once. Clones ranked in the top ten supply 1.2% of the sample.

In total, around 600 healthy bone marrow donors made up the cohort. At the time of sampling, all cohort members were nominally healthy, though unrecorded immune exposures were likely present. The donor tested CMV seronegative and was one of the 352 seronegative cohort members. Every donor gave a peripheral blood sample, and the peripheral blood mononuclear cells from that sample were used for TCR beta sequencing. Genomic DNA was extracted from the blood cell samples with the Qiagen DNeasy Blood Extraction Kit. This clone has a single count. Its antigen remains unidentified. The input lacks base qualities; no much larger clone sits a single base away. This receptor was identified in a boy aged 2 to 10 in good health and CMV-seronegative. The sequenced material came from PBMCs.

The DNA reads TGTGCCTGGAAGGGAGGGGATGGCTACACCTTC. This sequence encodes CAWKGGDGYTF. The sequence links TRBV30 to TRBJ1-2; the D segment could be TRBD1, given 5 matching bases. The V and J ends are trimmed by 4 bases and 6 bases, leaving 9 bases between them. Based on the germline V gene (reference sequence), the CDR1 and CDR2 sequences are GTSNPN and SVGIG. CDR3 length: 11 amino acids, cysteine to phenylalanine. The DNA shown is the 33-base CDR3, in frame from base 1.